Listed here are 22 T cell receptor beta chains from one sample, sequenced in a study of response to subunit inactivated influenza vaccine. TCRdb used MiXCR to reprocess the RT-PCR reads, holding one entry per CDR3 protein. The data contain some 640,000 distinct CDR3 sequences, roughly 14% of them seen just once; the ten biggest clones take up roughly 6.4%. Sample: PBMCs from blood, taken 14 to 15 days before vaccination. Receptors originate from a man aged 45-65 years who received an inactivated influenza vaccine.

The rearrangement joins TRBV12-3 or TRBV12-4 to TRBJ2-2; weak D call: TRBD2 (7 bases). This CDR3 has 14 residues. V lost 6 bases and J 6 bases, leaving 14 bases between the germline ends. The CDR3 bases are TGTGCCAGCAGCCCACTGGGGGGGCCCGGGGAGCTGTTTTTT. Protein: CASSPLGGPGELFF.

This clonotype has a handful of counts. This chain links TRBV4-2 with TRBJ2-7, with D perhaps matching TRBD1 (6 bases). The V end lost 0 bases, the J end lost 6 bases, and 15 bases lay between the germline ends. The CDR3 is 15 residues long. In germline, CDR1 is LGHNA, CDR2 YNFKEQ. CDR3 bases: TGTGCCAGCAGCCAAGAAGGACCTAGCAGGGGCGAGCAGTACTTC. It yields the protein CASSQEGPSRGEQYF.

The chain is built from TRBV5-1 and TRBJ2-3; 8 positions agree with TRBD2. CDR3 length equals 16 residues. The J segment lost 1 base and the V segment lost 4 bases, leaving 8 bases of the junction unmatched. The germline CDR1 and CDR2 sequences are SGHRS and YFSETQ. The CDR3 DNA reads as TGCGCCAGCAGCCCCCGGCCTAGCGGGCGCACAGATACGCAGTATTTT. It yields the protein CASSPRPSGRTDTQYF.

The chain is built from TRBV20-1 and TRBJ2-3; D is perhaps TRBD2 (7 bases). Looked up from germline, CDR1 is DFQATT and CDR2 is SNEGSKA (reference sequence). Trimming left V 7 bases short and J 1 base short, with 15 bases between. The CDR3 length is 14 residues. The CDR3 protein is CSEAGAAGTDTQYF. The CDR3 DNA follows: TGCAGTGAGGCGGGGGCGGCAGGCACAGATACGCAGTATTTT.

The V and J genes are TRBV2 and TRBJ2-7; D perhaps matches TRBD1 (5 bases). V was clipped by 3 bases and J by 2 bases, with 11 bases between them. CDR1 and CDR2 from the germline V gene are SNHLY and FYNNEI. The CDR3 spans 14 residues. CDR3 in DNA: TGTGCCAGCAGTGACAGGGTCTCACCCTACGAGCAGTACTTC. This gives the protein CASSDRVSPYEQYF. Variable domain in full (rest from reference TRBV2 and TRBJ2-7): EPEVTQTPSHQVTQMGQEVILRCVPISNHLYFYWYRQILGQKVEFLVSFYNNEISEKSEIFDDQFSVERPDGSNFTLKIRSTKLEDSAMYFCASSDRVSPYEQYFGPGTRLTVT.

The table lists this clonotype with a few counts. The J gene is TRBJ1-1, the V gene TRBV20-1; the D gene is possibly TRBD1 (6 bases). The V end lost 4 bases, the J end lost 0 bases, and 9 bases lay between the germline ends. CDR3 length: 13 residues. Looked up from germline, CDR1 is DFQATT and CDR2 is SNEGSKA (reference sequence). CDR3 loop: CSAKGQLNTEAFF. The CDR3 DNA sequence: TGCAGTGCTAAAGGACAGCTGAACACTGAAGCTTTCTTT.

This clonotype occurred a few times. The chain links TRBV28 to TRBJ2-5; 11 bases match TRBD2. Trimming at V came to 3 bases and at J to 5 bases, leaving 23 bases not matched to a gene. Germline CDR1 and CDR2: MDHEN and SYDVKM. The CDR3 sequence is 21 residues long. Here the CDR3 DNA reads TGTGCCAGCAGTTTCGCCGGGACAGGGCCTAGCGGGAGGCTCGAGGAGGAGACCCAGTACTTC. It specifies CASSFAGTGPSGRLEEETQYF. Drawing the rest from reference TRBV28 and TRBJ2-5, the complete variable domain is DVKVTQSSRYLVKRTGEKVFLECVQDMDHENMFWYRQDPGLGLRLIYFSYDVKMKEKGDIPEGYSVSREKKERFSLILESASTNQTSMYLCASSFAGTGPSGRLEEETQYFGPGTRLLVL.

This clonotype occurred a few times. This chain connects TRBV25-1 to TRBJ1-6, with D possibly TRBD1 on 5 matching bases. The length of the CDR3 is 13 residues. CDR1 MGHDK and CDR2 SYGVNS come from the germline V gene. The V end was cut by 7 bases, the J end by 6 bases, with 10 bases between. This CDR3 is CASTGTGNSPLHF. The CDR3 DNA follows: TGTGCCAGCACCGGGACGGGTAATTCACCCCTCCACTTT.

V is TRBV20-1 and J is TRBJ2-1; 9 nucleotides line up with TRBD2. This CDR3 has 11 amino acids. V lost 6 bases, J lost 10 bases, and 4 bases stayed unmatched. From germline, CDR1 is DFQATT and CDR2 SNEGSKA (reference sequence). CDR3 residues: CSAISGREQFF. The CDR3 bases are TGCAGTGCAATTAGCGGGAGAGAGCAGTTCTTC.

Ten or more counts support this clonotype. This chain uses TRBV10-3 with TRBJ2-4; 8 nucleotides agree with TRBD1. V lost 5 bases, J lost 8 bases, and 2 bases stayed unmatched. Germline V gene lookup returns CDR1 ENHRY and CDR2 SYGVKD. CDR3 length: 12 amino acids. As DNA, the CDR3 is TGTGCCATCAGTCCGACAGGGGACATTCAGTACTTC. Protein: CAISPTGDIQYF.

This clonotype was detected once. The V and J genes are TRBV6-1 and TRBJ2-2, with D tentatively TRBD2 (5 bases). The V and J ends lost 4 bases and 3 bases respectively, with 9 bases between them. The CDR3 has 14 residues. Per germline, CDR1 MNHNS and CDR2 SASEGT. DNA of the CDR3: TGTGCCAGCAGTGTCGGGGTCCACACCGGGGAGCTGTTTTTT. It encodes CASSVGVHTGELFF.

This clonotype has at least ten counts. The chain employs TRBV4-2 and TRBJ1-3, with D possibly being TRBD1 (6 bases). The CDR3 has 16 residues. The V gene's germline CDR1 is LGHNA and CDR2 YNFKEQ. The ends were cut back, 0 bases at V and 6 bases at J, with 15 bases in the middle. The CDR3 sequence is CASSQDSGGGENTIYF. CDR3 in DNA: TGTGCCAGCAGCCAAGATTCCGGGGGCGGTGAAAACACCATATATTTT.

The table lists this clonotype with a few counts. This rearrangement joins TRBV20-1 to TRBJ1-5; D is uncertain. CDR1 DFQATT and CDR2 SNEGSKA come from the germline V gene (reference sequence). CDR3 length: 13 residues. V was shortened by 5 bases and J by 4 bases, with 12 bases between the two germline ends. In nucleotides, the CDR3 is TGCAGTGCTGGTATCGGGGTAAATCAGCCCCAGCATTTT. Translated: CSAGIGVNQPQHF.

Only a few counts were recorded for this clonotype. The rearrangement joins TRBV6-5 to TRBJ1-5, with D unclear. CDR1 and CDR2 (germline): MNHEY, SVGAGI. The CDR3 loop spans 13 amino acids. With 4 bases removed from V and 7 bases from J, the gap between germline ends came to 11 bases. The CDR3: CASSSQNGQPQHF. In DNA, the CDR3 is TGTGCCAGCAGTTCCCAGAATGGGCAGCCCCAGCATTTT.

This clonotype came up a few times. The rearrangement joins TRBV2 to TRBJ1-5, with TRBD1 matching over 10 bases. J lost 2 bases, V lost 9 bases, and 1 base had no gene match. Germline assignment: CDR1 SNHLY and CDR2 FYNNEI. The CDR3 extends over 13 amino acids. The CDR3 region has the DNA TGTGCCAGAGGGACAGGGGGCAATCAGCCCCAGCATTTT. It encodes CARGTGGNQPQHF.

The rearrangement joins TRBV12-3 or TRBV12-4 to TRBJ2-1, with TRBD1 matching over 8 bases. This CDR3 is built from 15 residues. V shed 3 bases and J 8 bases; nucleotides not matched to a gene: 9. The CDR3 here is CASSLDRVLGHEQFF. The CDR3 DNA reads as TGTGCCAGCAGTTTGGACAGGGTTTTGGGCCATGAGCAGTTCTTC.

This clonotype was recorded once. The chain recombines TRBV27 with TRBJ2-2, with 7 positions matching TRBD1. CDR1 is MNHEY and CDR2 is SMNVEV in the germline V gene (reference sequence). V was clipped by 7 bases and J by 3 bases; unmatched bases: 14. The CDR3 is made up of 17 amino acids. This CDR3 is CASTPRGIDSYTGELFF. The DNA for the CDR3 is TGTGCCAGCACCCCCAGGGGGATAGATTCGTACACCGGGGAGCTGTTTTTT.

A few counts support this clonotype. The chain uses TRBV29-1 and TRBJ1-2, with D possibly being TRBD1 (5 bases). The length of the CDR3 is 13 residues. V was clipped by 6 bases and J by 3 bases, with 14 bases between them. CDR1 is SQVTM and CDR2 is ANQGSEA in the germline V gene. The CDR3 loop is CSVAGGMDYGYTF. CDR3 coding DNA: TGCAGCGTCGCGGGGGGGATGGACTATGGCTACACCTTC.

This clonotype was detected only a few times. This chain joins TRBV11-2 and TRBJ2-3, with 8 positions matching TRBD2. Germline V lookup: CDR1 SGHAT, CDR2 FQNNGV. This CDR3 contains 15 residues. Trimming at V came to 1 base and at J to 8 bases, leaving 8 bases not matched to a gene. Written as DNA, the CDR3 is TGTGCCAGCAGCTTAGGGGGGACTAGGGGGTCTACGCAGTATTTT. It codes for CASSLGGTRGSTQYF.

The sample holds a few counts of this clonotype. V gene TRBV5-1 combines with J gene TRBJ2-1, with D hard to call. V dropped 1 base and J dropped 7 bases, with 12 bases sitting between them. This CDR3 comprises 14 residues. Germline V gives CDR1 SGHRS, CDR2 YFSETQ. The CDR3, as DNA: TGCGCCAGCAGCTTGTCCAGCCCCTCGAATGAGCAGTTCTTC. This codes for CASSLSSPSNEQFF.

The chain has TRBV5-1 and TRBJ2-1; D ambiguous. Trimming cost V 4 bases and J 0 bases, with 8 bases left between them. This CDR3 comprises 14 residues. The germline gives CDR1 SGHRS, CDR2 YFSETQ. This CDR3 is CASSPGHSYNEQFF. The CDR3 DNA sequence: TGCGCCAGCAGCCCCGGGCACTCCTACAATGAGCAGTTCTTC.

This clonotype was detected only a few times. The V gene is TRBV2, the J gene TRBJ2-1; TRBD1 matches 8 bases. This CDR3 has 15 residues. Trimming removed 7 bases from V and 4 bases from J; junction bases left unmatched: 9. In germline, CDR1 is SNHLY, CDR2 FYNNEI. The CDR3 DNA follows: TGTGCCAGCAACTTGGACAGGGACGGATACAATGAGCAGTTCTTC. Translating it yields CASNLDRDGYNEQFF.